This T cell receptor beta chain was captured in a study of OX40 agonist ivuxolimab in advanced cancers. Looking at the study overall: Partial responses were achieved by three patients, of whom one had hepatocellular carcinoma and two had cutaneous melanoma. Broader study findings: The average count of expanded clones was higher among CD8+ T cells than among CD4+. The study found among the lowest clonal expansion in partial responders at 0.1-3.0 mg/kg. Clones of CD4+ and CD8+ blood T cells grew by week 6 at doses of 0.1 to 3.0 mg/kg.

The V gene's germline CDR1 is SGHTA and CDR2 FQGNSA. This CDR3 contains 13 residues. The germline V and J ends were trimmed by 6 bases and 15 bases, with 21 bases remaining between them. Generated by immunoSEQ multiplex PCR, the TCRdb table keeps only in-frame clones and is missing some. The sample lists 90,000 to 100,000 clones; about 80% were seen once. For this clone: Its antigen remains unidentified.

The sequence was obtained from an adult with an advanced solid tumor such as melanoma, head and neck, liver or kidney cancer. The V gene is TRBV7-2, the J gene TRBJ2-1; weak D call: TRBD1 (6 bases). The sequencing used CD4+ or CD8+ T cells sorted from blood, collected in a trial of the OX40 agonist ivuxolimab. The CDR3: CASSAGRGAGRFF. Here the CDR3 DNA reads TGTGCCAGCAGTGCCGGCAGGGGTGCCGGGCGGTTCTTC.